This record looks at one T cell receptor (beta chain) sequence and its context. Its target is not known. Coverage ceases 3 residues before the CDR3 finishes, and the germline J gene fills in the end. TCRdb keeps only in-frame clones here, not all; method: immunoSEQ multiplex PCR. The sample table includes approximately 41,000 clones. Trimming removed 4 bases from V and 4 bases from J, with 19 bases in between. The CDR3 contains 16 residues. Germline V gene lookup returns CDR1 SGHRS and CDR2 YFSETQ. This entry comes from a study of T cells in women clearing cervical HPV infection. Study-wide context: Cases were women with histologically confirmed HPV16-related CIN3 or worse, including a couple of invasive cancers. Case blood drawn at lesion detection; control blood after infection cleared. With HLA typing for only a few women, HLA confounding remains possible.

Study-level findings and limits: TRBV6-7 abundance was lower in cases than controls (roughly 0.12% versus 0.15%).

The chain recombines TRBV5-1 with TRBJ2-3, with D possibly being TRBD2 (5 bases). The sequence came from a woman between 18 and 75 years old with a cervical HPV16 infection that either progressed to CIN3+ or cleared (not recorded which). The specimen was blood buffy coat. The CDR3 spells CASSAPEFDGADTQYF. The CDR3 DNA, read in part, is TGCGCCAGCAGCGCACCGGAGTTCGACGGGGCAGATACG.